A selection of T cell receptor beta chains follows, all from one sample in a study of cytomegalovirus exposure and HLA in healthy donors. The assay was immunoSEQ multiplex PCR, and TCRdb's table has in-frame clones only and misses some. Of 90,000 to 110,000 clones listed, under 80% are singletons. The sequencing input was PBMCs. The receptor set was obtained from a woman aged 45-60 years in good health and CMV-seropositive. Each CDR3 is given without its conserved first and last residue. D genes are given only for firm matches. A row's size may be missing; if present it is once, few, many or a size class.

CDR3aa: ASSAPTGSNSPLH
d_gene: TRBD1
j_gene: TRBJ1-6
len: 13
abundance: .
v_gene: TRBV7-2

CDR3aa: ASSADISGANVLT
d_gene: .
j_gene: TRBJ2-6
len: 13
abundance: .
v_gene: TRBV2

CDR3aa: ASSSNRGETQY
d_gene: .
j_gene: TRBJ2-5
len: 11
abundance: few
v_gene: TRBV27

CDR3aa: ASSLQGAASTDTQY
d_gene: .
j_gene: TRBJ2-3
len: 14
abundance: .
v_gene: TRBV7-3

CDR3aa: ASSLTTGFEAF
d_gene: .
j_gene: TRBJ1-1
len: 11
abundance: .
v_gene: TRBV7-2

CDR3aa: ASSIDANEGPGNTIY
d_gene: .
j_gene: TRBJ1-3
len: 15
abundance: few
v_gene: TRBV19

CDR3aa: ASSSDSSTDTQY
d_gene: .
j_gene: TRBJ2-3
len: 12
abundance: few
v_gene: TRBV7-3

CDR3aa: ASSRDRNTGELF
d_gene: TRBD1
j_gene: TRBJ2-2
len: 12
abundance: .
v_gene: TRBV6-5

CDR3aa: AIGGVQRETQY
d_gene: TRBD2
j_gene: TRBJ2-5
len: 11
abundance: .
v_gene: TRBV10-3

CDR3aa: ASSLWEGNEQF
d_gene: TRBD2
j_gene: TRBJ2-1
len: 11
abundance: .
v_gene: TRBV7-3

CDR3aa: ASGLVRGGFYEQY
d_gene: .
j_gene: TRBJ2-7
len: 13
abundance: .
v_gene: TRBV12-5

CDR3aa: ASSSNRANTGELF
d_gene: .
j_gene: TRBJ2-2
len: 13
abundance: .
v_gene: TRBV18

CDR3aa: ASSVGGRDNEQF
d_gene: .
j_gene: TRBJ2-1
len: 12
abundance: .
v_gene: TRBV9

CDR3aa: ASSLPSGTQY
d_gene: TRBD2
j_gene: TRBJ2-4
len: 10
abundance: .
v_gene: TRBV5-6

CDR3aa: ASISGRGYYEQY
d_gene: .
j_gene: .
len: 12
abundance: .
v_gene: TRBV6-1

CDR3aa: AIRGEGLKWDTQY
d_gene: .
j_gene: TRBJ2-3
len: 13
abundance: .
v_gene: TRBV10-3

CDR3aa: ASSGDAPDRSAGANVLT
d_gene: .
j_gene: TRBJ2-6
len: 17
abundance: .
v_gene: TRBV4-2

CDR3aa: ASSTKNTGGEPDGF
d_gene: TRBD1
j_gene: TRBJ1-1
len: 14
abundance: .
v_gene: TRBV5-4

CDR3aa: ASSYQREGQDEQY
d_gene: TRBD2
j_gene: TRBJ2-7
len: 13
abundance: .
v_gene: TRBV5-1

CDR3aa: ASSSTGPTDTQY
d_gene: .
j_gene: TRBJ2-3
len: 12
abundance: few
v_gene: TRBV7-3

CDR3aa: ASSLSHGSYEQY
d_gene: .
j_gene: TRBJ2-7
len: 12
abundance: .
v_gene: TRBV27

CDR3aa: AIRGQGARETQY
d_gene: TRBD1
j_gene: TRBJ2-5
len: 12
abundance: .
v_gene: TRBV10-3

CDR3aa: ASLFGRAYNEQF
d_gene: TRBD2
j_gene: TRBJ2-1
len: 12
abundance: .
v_gene: TRBV2

CDR3aa: ASRRTGGDTEAF
d_gene: TRBD1
j_gene: TRBJ1-1
len: 12
abundance: few
v_gene: TRBV7-9

CDR3aa: ASSPAGEGYT
d_gene: .
j_gene: TRBJ1-2
len: 10
abundance: .
v_gene: TRBV18

CDR3aa: ASSTLQVSNTEAF
d_gene: .
j_gene: TRBJ1-1
len: 13
abundance: .
v_gene: TRBV7-2

CDR3aa: ASSHGITGGDGINGYT
d_gene: TRBD1
j_gene: TRBJ1-2
len: 16
abundance: .
v_gene: TRBV7-6

CDR3aa: ASSQRILRTGAGNTIY
d_gene: TRBD1
j_gene: TRBJ1-3
len: 16
abundance: .
v_gene: TRBV4-2

CDR3aa: ASSPGTRGLYTDTQY
d_gene: .
j_gene: TRBJ2-3
len: 15
abundance: .
v_gene: TRBV12-1

CDR3aa: ASSPQGAGTEAF
d_gene: TRBD1
j_gene: TRBJ1-1
len: 12
abundance: .
v_gene: TRBV19

CDR3aa: ASSPRQGGNTIY
d_gene: .
j_gene: TRBJ1-3
len: 12
abundance: .
v_gene: TRBV7-9

CDR3aa: ASSPSGGPGTEAF
d_gene: .
j_gene: TRBJ1-1
len: 13
abundance: .
v_gene: TRBV9

CDR3aa: AITAGTSGFTDTQY
d_gene: TRBD2
j_gene: TRBJ2-3
len: 14
abundance: few
v_gene: TRBV10-3

CDR3aa: ASSLSYVAKNIQY
d_gene: .
j_gene: TRBJ2-4
len: 13
abundance: .
v_gene: TRBV7-8

CDR3aa: ASSISGGLNNEQF
d_gene: TRBD2
j_gene: TRBJ2-1
len: 13
abundance: .
v_gene: TRBV7-6

CDR3aa: ASNLGGTGELF
d_gene: TRBD2
j_gene: TRBJ2-2
len: 11
abundance: .
v_gene: TRBV7-3

CDR3aa: ASSERGKTEAF
d_gene: .
j_gene: TRBJ1-1
len: 11
abundance: .
v_gene: TRBV9

CDR3aa: ASSPVAGGDGYT
d_gene: TRBD1
j_gene: TRBJ1-2
len: 12
abundance: .
v_gene: TRBV18

CDR3aa: ASSKEGGLFSGRRETQY
d_gene: .
j_gene: TRBJ2-5
len: 17
abundance: once
v_gene: TRBV21-1

CDR3aa: ASVGVRGNYGYT
d_gene: .
j_gene: TRBJ1-2
len: 12
abundance: .
v_gene: TRBV7-2

CDR3aa: ASSPERAGNTIY
d_gene: .
j_gene: TRBJ1-3
len: 12
abundance: .
v_gene: TRBV7-2

CDR3aa: ASSGTGGYT
d_gene: TRBD1
j_gene: TRBJ1-2
len: 9
abundance: few
v_gene: TRBV6-5

CDR3aa: ASASTGSSTDTQY
d_gene: .
j_gene: TRBJ2-3
len: 13
abundance: .
v_gene: TRBV7-3

CDR3aa: ASSPGGRAEQF
d_gene: TRBD2
j_gene: TRBJ2-1
len: 11
abundance: .
v_gene: TRBV4-1

CDR3aa: ASSLSGRQRGTGELF
d_gene: TRBD2
j_gene: TRBJ2-2
len: 15
abundance: .
v_gene: TRBV27

CDR3aa: ASSVQNSPLH
d_gene: .
j_gene: TRBJ1-6
len: 10
abundance: .
v_gene: TRBV6-1

CDR3aa: ASSLWSGLDLYEQY
d_gene: .
j_gene: TRBJ2-7
len: 14
abundance: .
v_gene: TRBV7-2